This paragraph covers one T cell receptor (beta chain) sequence. What it binds is unknown. Germline V gene lookup returns CDR1 LGHNA and CDR2 YNFKEQ. CDR3 length equals 14 residues. The sample belongs to a study of monozygotic twins with inflammatory bowel disease. TCRdb processed the 5' RACE reads again and assigns one entry to each CDR3 protein, with no DNA. The sample's table shows around 450,000 distinct CDR3 sequences. Notes on the study in general: It was not supported that a single strong signal or clonotype was associated with IBD. Possibly because of limited power, concordant and discordant twins showed no difference in repertoire similarity.

Sequencing was carried out using blood. This clonotype was obtained from a human donor with ulcerative colitis or Crohn's disease, or a healthy co-twin of an affected twin (not recorded which). This sequence joins TRBV4-2 and TRBJ1-5; TCRdb indicates TRBD1, and absent DNA this call remains unverified. The CDR3 protein is CASSQKGSNQPQHF.